Presented here are 17 T cell receptor beta chains from one specimen sequenced in a study of shared T cell receptors in the human thymus. The data were produced by immunoSEQ multiplex PCR, yet TCRdb's version contains in-frame clones alone and is incomplete. The top ten hold 0.0095% to 0.013% of the sample, which has hundreds of thousands of clones, 85% to 90% seen once. The data also belong to a second study, concerning human thymus T cells.

The sample taken for sequencing was thymocytes. The receptors shown here come from a boy under two years old with a congenital heart defect.

CDR3 amino acids: CASSVRGLNTDTQYF. CDR3 DNA sequence: TGTGCCAGCAGCGTACGGGGACTAAACACAGATACGCAGTATTTT. This sequence joins TRBV9 and TRBJ2-3, with 7 bases matching TRBD2. Germline V gives CDR1 SGDLS, CDR2 YYNGEE. CDR3 size: 15 residues. V lost 1 base to trimming and J lost 2 bases; unmatched junction nucleotides: 4.

CDR3 DNA: TGTGCCAGCACCCCCCCAGGTAGAAAACAGGACGAGCAGTACTTC. Its translation: CASTPPGRKQDEQYF. This chain joins TRBV28 and TRBJ2-7, with D possibly being TRBD1 (5 bases). Germline V gene lookup returns CDR1 MDHEN and CDR2 SYDVKM. CDR3 length: 15 amino acids. Trimming took 7 bases from V and 5 from J, leaving 21 bases between them.

This chain connects TRBV11-2 to TRBJ1-1; D not certain. CDR3 length: 15 amino acids. The V gene's germline CDR1 is SGHAT and CDR2 FQNNGV. Trimming took 6 bases from V and 1 from J, leaving 15 bases between them. CDR3 coding DNA: TGTGCCAGCAGTCAGAACCAGGCCAAGAACACTGAAGCTTTCTTT. The encoded protein is CASSQNQAKNTEAFF.

The chain has TRBV6-1 and TRBJ2-7, with TRBD1 matching 7 bases. Germline loops: CDR1 MNHNS, CDR2 SASEGT. Trimming removed 6 bases from V and 0 bases from J; junction bases left unmatched: 8. The CDR3 has 15 residues. The CDR3: CASSERGPSSYEQYF. The CDR3, as DNA: TGTGCCAGCAGCGAAAGGGGGCCTAGCTCCTACGAGCAGTACTTC.

The chain has TRBV5-1 and TRBJ2-5; 11 bases match TRBD2. The trim removed 3 bases at V and 5 bases at J, leaving 9 bases unmatched. CDR1 is SGHRS and CDR2 is YFSETQ in the germline V gene. The CDR3 covers 16 residues. CDR3 protein: CASSCKLAGALETQYF. CDR3 DNA sequence: TGCGCCAGCAGCTGTAAACTAGCGGGAGCTTTGGAGACCCAGTACTTC.

This clone was detected once. This rearrangement joins TRBV25-1 to TRBJ1-1, with 9 bases that match TRBD1. After removal of 5 bases from V and 5 bases from J, the junction contained 6 bases not matched to a gene. Looked up from germline, CDR1 is MGHDK and CDR2 is SYGVNS. The CDR3 has 14 amino acids. CDR3 sequence reads: CASSPLDRGTEAFF. As DNA, the CDR3 is TGTGCCAGCAGTCCCCTGGACAGGGGAACTGAAGCTTTCTTT. The full variable domain, in which reference TRBV25-1 and TRBJ1-1 provide the parts outside the CDR3, is EADIYQTPRYLVIGTGKKITLECSQTMGHDKMYWYQQDPGMELHLIHYSYGVNSTEKGDLSSESTVSRIRTEHFPLTLESARPSHTSQYLCASSPLDRGTEAFFGQGTRLTVV.

The chain joins TRBV10-3 to TRBJ2-7; D is possibly TRBD2 (5 bases). The ends were cut back, 0 bases at V and 9 bases at J, with 15 bases in the middle. Germline V gives CDR1 ENHRY, CDR2 SYGVKD. The CDR3 spans 14 residues. CDR3 in DNA: TGTGCCATCAGTGAGTCGACTCTATCCGAGGGGCAGTACTTC. This gives the protein CAISESTLSEGQYF.

This chain joins TRBV9 and TRBJ2-7; TRBD1 matches at 9 bases. This CDR3 region has 14 residues. Germline V gives CDR1 SGDLS, CDR2 YYNGEE. V lost 3 bases, J lost 4 bases, and 5 bases stayed unmatched. In DNA, the CDR3 is TGTGCCAGCAGCGCGGACAGGGGCCCTTACGAGCAGTACTTC. Encoded protein: CASSADRGPYEQYF.

The chain combines TRBV4-1 with TRBJ1-4; D may be TRBD1 (5 bases). Trimming removed 0 bases from V and 8 bases from J, with 13 bases in between. Germline CDR1 reads MGHRA; CDR2 reads YSYEKL. The CDR3 loop spans 15 amino acids. The DNA for the CDR3 is TGCGCCAGCAGCCAAGAAGGGAGGGACGGCGAAAAACTGTTTTTT. Translated: CASSQEGRDGEKLFF.

The V gene is TRBV10-3, the J gene TRBJ1-1; D is undetermined. The CDR3 runs to 14 residues. The ends were cut back, 2 bases at V and 1 base at J, with 8 bases in the middle. Germline CDR1 and CDR2: ENHRY and SYGVKD. The CDR3 DNA follows: TGTGCCATCAGTGAGGTGGCAGAGAACACTGAAGCTTTCTTT. Encoded protein: CAISEVAENTEAFF.

This clone came up once. This chain joins TRBV11-2 and TRBJ1-4; 8 positions match TRBD1. The junction had 8 bases not matched to a gene; V was cut back by 4 bases and J by 10 bases. The CDR3 is made up of 14 amino acids. Per germline, CDR1 SGHAT and CDR2 FQNNGV. CDR3 loop: CASSSGQGSGKLFF. CDR3 nucleotides: TGTGCCAGCAGCTCCGGACAGGGCAGCGGAAAACTGTTTTTT.

The V gene is TRBV4-1, the J gene TRBJ2-1; D perhaps matches TRBD2 (6 bases). Trimming took 0 bases from V and 7 from J, leaving 19 bases between them. Germline CDR1 and CDR2: MGHRA and YSYEKL. The CDR3 totals 17 residues. The CDR3 sequence is CASSQEWVSGRRNEQFF. The CDR3 DNA follows: TGCGCCAGCAGCCAAGAGTGGGTGAGCGGGCGTAGGAATGAGCAGTTCTTC.

Written as DNA, the CDR3 is TGTGCCAGCTCACCACCTCGGACAGGGAGCACTGAAGCTTTCTTT. It yields the protein CASSPPRTGSTEAFF. The rearrangement uses TRBV18 and TRBJ1-1; 8 bases agree with TRBD1. CDR3 length: 15 residues. J gave up 4 bases and V 0 bases, and 4 bases lay outside the gene matches. Looked up from germline, CDR1 is KGHSH and CDR2 is LQKENI.

V and J are TRBV11-2 and TRBJ2-7; 11 bases agree with TRBD1. This CDR3 is 13 amino acids long. Per germline, CDR1 SGHAT and CDR2 FQNNGV. Trimming cost V 6 bases and J 7 bases; bases outside gene matches: 5. CDR3 bases: TGTGCCAGCAGGGGGACAGGGGGACGGGAGCAGTACTTC. Amino acid sequence: CASRGTGGREQYF. Variable domain in full (rest from reference TRBV11-2 and TRBJ2-7): EAGVAQSPRYKIIEKRQSVAFWCNPISGHATLYWYQQILGQGPKLLIQFQNNGVVDDSQLPKDRFSAERLKGVDSTLKIQPAKLEDSAVYLCASRGTGGREQYFGPGTRLTVT.

V is TRBV27 and J is TRBJ2-7; TRBD2 matches 11 bases. The V gene's germline CDR1 is MNHEY and CDR2 SMNVEV (reference sequence). There are 15 residues in the CDR3. Trimming cost V 6 bases and J 2 bases; bases outside gene matches: 6. In DNA form, the CDR3 reads TGTGCCAGCAGCTTTAGCGGGAGGGCCGCCTACGAGCAGTACTTC. Its protein product is CASSFSGRAAYEQYF.

The chain employs TRBV15 and TRBJ2-3, with TRBD2 matching 7 bases. This CDR3 is 16 amino acids long. The V gene's germline CDR1 is LNHNV and CDR2 YYDKDF (reference sequence). With V trimmed by 3 bases and J by 5 bases, 11 bases remained unmatched. The CDR3 loop reads CATSRVMREGRDTQYF. As DNA, the CDR3 is TGTGCCACCAGCAGGGTCATGAGGGAGGGAAGAGATACGCAGTATTTT. Supplemented by reference TRBV15 and TRBJ2-3, the full variable domain reads DAMVIQNPRYQVTQFGKPVTLSCSQTLNHNVMYWYQQKSSQAPKLLFHYYDKDFNNEADTPDNFQSRRPNTSFCFLDIRSPGLGDTAMYLCATSRVMREGRDTQYFGPGTRLTVL.

V usage is TRBV4-2 and J usage is TRBJ2-1; 11 bases are shared with TRBD2. The CDR3 has 16 amino acids. After removal of 8 bases from V and 5 bases from J, the junction contained 11 bases not matched to a gene. CDR1 is LGHNA and CDR2 is YNFKEQ in the germline V gene. The CDR3 loop reads CASRIAGGPSDNEQFF. CDR3 nucleotides: TGTGCCAGCCGGATAGCGGGAGGGCCCTCGGACAATGAGCAGTTCTTC.